This is a list of T cell receptor beta chains from one sample in a study of T cell responses to AZD1222 COVID-19 vaccine. The assay was immunoSEQ multiplex PCR, and TCRdb's table has in-frame clones only and misses some. The data show tens of thousands of clones, over 85% seen once. This specimen was peripheral blood, taken on day 0 of AZD1222 vaccination. The receptors shown here come from an adult in good health. CDR3s include the opening cysteine and the closing phenylalanine or tryptophan. The order of the fields is V gene, D gene, CDR3 protein. A D gene is named only where the DNA matches it firmly.

>TRBV29-1|TRBD2
CSVAGLSGGVSSEQFF
>TRBV5-6|-
CASSLTRGDTQYF
>TRBV5-6|-
CASSLDLGQTYEQYF
>TRBV5-1|-
CASSSLRAYTQYF
>TRBV2|-
CASREGVLGETQYF
>TRBV6-5|-
CASRDLGRGNTEAFF
>TRBV7-2|-
CASSSRDPRWLNTQYF
>TRBV7-8|-
CASFPWTPGGETQYF
>TRBV6-5|-
CASSSRFSGNTEAFF
>TRBV24-1|-
CATSDSARGNTGELFF
>TRBV29-1|-
CSVEAGGYNEQFF
>TRBV4-1|TRBD1
CASSQDGTGVDYGYTF
>TRBV15|-
CATSRGAVNAFF
>TRBV10-1|-
CASSPGDGNTIYF
>TRBV10-3|-
CAISPQENTEAFF